Listed below are T cell receptor beta chains from one sample, sequenced in a study of T cells in Graves' hyperthyroidism and ophthalmopathy. TCRdb re-analysed the multiplex PCR reads in MiXCR, keeping a single row per CDR3 protein. Of approximately 410,000 distinct CDR3 sequences detected, around 15% appear once; the ten largest clones hold around 14%. Specimen: blood. The receptor set was obtained from a man aged 18 to 29 with Graves' ophthalmopathy. CDR3s include the opening cysteine and the closing phenylalanine or tryptophan. D genes are given only for firm matches. Clone size appears in some rows only: once, few, many, or a class for an expanded clone.

D	V	J	size	CDR3	DNA
TRBD1	TRBV18	TRBJ2-5	-	CASSPTPGQLETQYF	TGTGCCAGCTCACCCACACCGGGACAGTTAGAGACCCAGTACTTC
-	TRBV7-3	TRBJ1-1	many	CASSLDGTSPRAFF	TGTGCCAGCAGCTTAGACGGGACTTCACCGAGGGCTTTCTTT
TRBD1	TRBV5-1	TRBJ2-1	-	CASSYPGTGESNEQFF	TGCGCCAGCAGCTACCCGGGGACAGGGGAATCTAATGAGCAGTTCTTC
-	TRBV12-3/TRBV12-4	TRBJ2-7	many	CASSRGNEQYF	TGTGCCAGCAGTCGGGGAAACGAGCAGTACTTC
-	TRBV12-3/TRBV12-4	TRBJ2-3	many	CASTPRGGPGTDTQYF	TGTGCCAGCACTCCCAGGGGGGGGCCGGGAACAGATACGCAGTATTTT
TRBD2	TRBV11-3	TRBJ2-1	-	CASSSRAGEADNEQFF	TGTGCCAGCAGCTCCCGAGCGGGAGAGGCTGACAATGAGCAGTTCTTC
-	TRBV9	TRBJ2-5	many	CASSGGPQKGETQYF	TGTGCCAGCAGCGGGGGACCCCAAAAGGGGGAGACCCAGTACTTC
-	TRBV20-1	TRBJ2-5	many	CSARWFGQETQYF	TGCAGTGCTAGATGGTTCGGACAAGAGACCCAGTACTTC
TRBD2	TRBV3-1	TRBJ2-1	-	CASSQPWTSGGLIGEQFF	TGTGCCAGCAGCCAACCCTGGACTAGCGGGGGGCTTATAGGTGAGCAGTTCTTC
TRBD1	TRBV12-3/TRBV12-4	TRBJ1-1	many	CASSLRGQGAGAFF	TGTGCCAGCAGTTTAAGGGGACAGGGGGCTGGAGCTTTCTTT
-	TRBV29-1	TRBJ2-7	-	CSVGAQPNEQYF	TGCAGCGTTGGGGCCCAGCCAAACGAGCAGTACTTC
-	TRBV13	TRBJ2-1	many	CASSLGLTHEQFF	TGTGCCAGCAGCTTAGGCCTCACCCATGAGCAGTTCTTC
-	TRBV5-1	TRBJ1-5	many	CASSLAANQPQHF	TGCGCCAGCAGCTTGGCCGCTAATCAGCCCCAGCATTTT
-	TRBV6-2/TRBV6-3	TRBJ2-2	-	CASSSRDTYTGELFF	TGTGCCAGCAGTTCCCGGGACACATACACCGGGGAGCTGTTTTTT
-	TRBV18	TRBJ1-1	many	CASSPLGDGTEAFF	TGTGCCAGCTCACCACTCGGGGACGGAACTGAAGCTTTCTTT
-	TRBV5-1	TRBJ2-1	many	CASSLEAANEQFF	TGCGCCAGCAGCTTGGAAGCCGCCAATGAGCAGTTCTTC
-	TRBV20-1	TRBJ1-3	many	CSARDWGIGSGNTIYF	TGCAGTGCTAGAGATTGGGGGATTGGGTCTGGAAACACCATATATTTT
TRBD2	TRBV20-1	TRBJ2-7	many	CSAQRGGSIWDEQYF	TGCAGTGCCCAAAGGGGCGGGAGCATTTGGGACGAGCAGTACTTC
TRBD1	TRBV10-3	TRBJ2-7	-	CAITAGQGSYEQYF	TGTGCCATCACTGCTGGACAGGGGTCTTACGAGCAGTACTTC
TRBD1	TRBV12-3/TRBV12-4	TRBJ2-5	few	CASSDRGEEETQYF	TGTGCCAGCAGTGACAGGGGAGAAGAAGAGACCCAGTACTTC
-	TRBV6-1	TRBJ1-3	-	CASKRFSGNTIYF	TGTGCCAGCAAGAGGTTTTCTGGAAACACCATATATTTT
-	TRBV5-6	TRBJ1-1	few	CASSLTGRWTEAFF	TGTGCCAGCAGCTTGACAGGGAGGTGGACTGAAGCTTTCTTT
-	TRBV7-2	TRBJ1-2	many	CASRVNPGENPTNYGYTF	TGTGCCAGCAGAGTAAATCCGGGAGAAAACCCCACTAACTATGGCTACACCTTC
TRBD2	TRBV20-1	TRBJ2-3	few	CSAIPGGTSTDTQYF	TGCAGTGCTATCCCGGGAGGTACTAGCACAGATACGCAGTATTTT
-	TRBV6-6	TRBJ2-7	many	CASSYELTGDPGEQYF	TGTGCCAGCAGTTACGAACTGACAGGAGACCCGGGAGAGCAGTACTTC
-	TRBV24-1	TRBJ2-1	many	CATSDPDTKTYNEQFF	TGTGCCACCAGTGACCCGGACACGAAGACTTACAATGAGCAGTTCTTC
TRBD2	TRBV20-1	TRBJ2-3	many	CSAWGTSGHSTDTQYF	TGCAGTGCTTGGGGGACTAGCGGGCATTCCACAGATACGCAGTATTTT
TRBD1	TRBV4-1	TRBJ1-1	-	CASSPGGGGSEAFF	TGCGCCAGCAGCCCCGGAGGGGGCGGCTCTGAAGCTTTCTTT
-	TRBV19	TRBJ1-3	-	CAAAWSSGNTIYF	TGTGCCGCAGCTTGGAGCTCTGGAAACACCATATATTTT
TRBD2	TRBV15	TRBJ2-1	few	CATSIRRGGNEQFF	TGTGCCACCAGCATCCGGCGGGGGGGGAATGAGCAGTTCTTC
-	TRBV11-2	TRBJ2-7	many	CASSLAGAEQYF	TGTGCCAGCAGCTTAGCGGGGGCCGAGCAGTACTTC
-	TRBV28	TRBJ1-2	many	CASSLSRAAGYTF	TGTGCCAGCAGTTTATCCAGGGCTGCTGGCTACACCTTC
-	TRBV5-5	TRBJ2-3	many	CASSRLQASTDTQYF	TGTGCCAGCAGCCGGTTACAGGCAAGCACAGATACGCAGTATTTT
TRBD2	TRBV19	TRBJ2-2	-	CASSSSRSGSNGELFF	TGTGCCAGTAGTAGTTCTCGTAGCGGGAGTAACGGGGAGCTGTTTTTT
TRBD1	TRBV5-1	TRBJ1-2	many	CASSLEGQSGYTF	TGCGCCAGCAGCTTGGAGGGACAGAGTGGCTACACCTTC
-	TRBV6-6	TRBJ2-1	many	CASSYSGRRILYNEQFF	TGTGCCAGCAGTTACTCGGGCAGGAGGATCCTCTACAATGAGCAGTTCTTC
-	TRBV18	TRBJ2-5	many	CASSPGRGFESTQYF	TGTGCCAGCTCACCAGGCAGGGGCTTTGAATCGACCCAGTACTTC
-	TRBV6-5	TRBJ2-1	few	CASSYGGALGNEQFF	TGTGCCAGCAGTTACGGGGGGGCCTTAGGAAATGAGCAGTTCTTC
TRBD1	TRBV3-1	TRBJ2-7	many	CASTGTAPSYEQYF	TGTGCCAGCACCGGGACAGCTCCCTCCTACGAGCAGTACTTC
-	TRBV6-1	TRBJ1-2	few	CASRGTAGVYYGYTF	TGTGCCAGCAGGGGGACGGCAGGGGTGTACTATGGCTACACCTTC
TRBD2	TRBV3-1	TRBJ2-3	-	CASSQDLSSGGPDTQYF	TGTGCCAGCAGCCAAGATCTCTCTAGCGGGGGCCCAGATACGCAGTATTTT
-	TRBV28	TRBJ2-7	few	CASRYQDYEQYF	TGTGCCAGCAGGTACCAGGACTACGAGCAGTACTTC
-	TRBV7-2	TRBJ1-1	once	CASSPPRGPAFF	TGTGCCAGCAGCCCACCCCGCGGACCAGCTTTCTTT
TRBD2	TRBV10-3	TRBJ2-1	-	CAAGEFTNEQFF	TGTGCCGCGGGGGAGTTTACGAATGAGCAGTTCTTC
-	TRBV30	TRBJ2-5	-	CAWSVGGAETQYF	TGTGCCTGGAGTGTAGGCGGTGCGGAGACCCAGTACTTC
TRBD1	TRBV7-9	TRBJ2-2	-	CASSLGQGLGTGELFF	TGTGCCAGCAGCTTGGGACAGGGGTTAGGCACCGGGGAGCTGTTTTTT
-	TRBV3-1	TRBJ2-7	many	CASSHRGVPFPYEQYF	TGTGCCAGCAGCCATCGAGGGGTCCCCTTCCCCTACGAGCAGTACTTC
-	TRBV7-9	TRBJ2-7	few	CASSLGGVTYEQYF	TGTGCCAGCAGCTTAGGGGGGGTTACCTACGAGCAGTACTTC
TRBD2	TRBV7-8	TRBJ2-1	few	CASSLAGGLKHNEQFF	TGTGCCAGCAGCTTAGCGGGAGGGCTCAAGCACAATGAGCAGTTCTTC
TRBD1	TRBV7-9	TRBJ1-2	many	CASSQLTGGNYGYTF	TGTGCCAGCAGCCAACTGACAGGGGGGAACTATGGCTACACCTTC
-	TRBV12-3/TRBV12-4	TRBJ2-1	many	CASSFLGGPYNEQFF	TGTGCCAGCAGTTTCCTGGGGGGACCCTACAATGAGCAGTTCTTC
-	TRBV24-1	TRBJ2-1	few	CATSESGANYNEQFF	TGTGCCACCAGTGAAAGTGGGGCTAACTACAATGAGCAGTTCTTC